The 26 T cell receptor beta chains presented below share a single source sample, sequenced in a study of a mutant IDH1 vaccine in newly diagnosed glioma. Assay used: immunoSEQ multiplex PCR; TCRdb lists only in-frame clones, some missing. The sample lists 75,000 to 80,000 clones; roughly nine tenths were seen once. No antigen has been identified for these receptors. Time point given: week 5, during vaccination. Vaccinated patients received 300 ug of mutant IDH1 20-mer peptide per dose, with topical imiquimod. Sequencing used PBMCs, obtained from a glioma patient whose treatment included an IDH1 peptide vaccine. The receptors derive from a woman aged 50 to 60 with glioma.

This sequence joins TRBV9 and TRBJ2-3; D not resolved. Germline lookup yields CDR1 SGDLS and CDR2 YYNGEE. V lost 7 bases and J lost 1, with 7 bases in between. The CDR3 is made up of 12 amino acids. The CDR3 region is CASGRGTDTQYF. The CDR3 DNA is TGTGCCAGCGGACGGGGCACAGATACGCAGTATTTT.

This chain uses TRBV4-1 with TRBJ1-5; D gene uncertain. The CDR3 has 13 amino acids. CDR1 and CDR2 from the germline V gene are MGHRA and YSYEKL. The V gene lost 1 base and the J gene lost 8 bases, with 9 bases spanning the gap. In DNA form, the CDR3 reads TGCGCCAGCAGCCAAGCGCAGTGGGAGCCCCAGCATTTT. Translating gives CASSQAQWEPQHF.

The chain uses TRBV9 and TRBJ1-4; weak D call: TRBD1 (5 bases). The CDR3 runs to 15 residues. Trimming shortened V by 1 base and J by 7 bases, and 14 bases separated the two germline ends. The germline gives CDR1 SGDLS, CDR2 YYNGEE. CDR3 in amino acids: CASSVSGTEGEKLFF. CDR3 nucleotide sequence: TGTGCCAGCAGCGTATCCGGGACGGAGGGTGAAAAACTGTTTTTT.

For the CDR3, the DNA is TGTGCCAGCAGTTCGAATGTAAACTATGGCTACACCTTC. Translating gives CASSSNVNYGYTF. The rearrangement links TRBV6-5 to TRBJ1-2; D is ambiguous. V was clipped by 4 bases and J by 2 bases, with 8 bases between them. Looked up from germline, CDR1 is MNHEY and CDR2 is SVGAGI. The CDR3 is 13 amino acids.

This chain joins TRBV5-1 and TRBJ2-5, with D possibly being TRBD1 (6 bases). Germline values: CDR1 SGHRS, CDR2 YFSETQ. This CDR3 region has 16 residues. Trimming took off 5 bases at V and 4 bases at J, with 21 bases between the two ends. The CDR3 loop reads CASSFMETTGRETQYF. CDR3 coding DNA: TGCGCCAGCAGTTTCATGGAGACGACAGGACGAGAGACCCAGTACTTC.

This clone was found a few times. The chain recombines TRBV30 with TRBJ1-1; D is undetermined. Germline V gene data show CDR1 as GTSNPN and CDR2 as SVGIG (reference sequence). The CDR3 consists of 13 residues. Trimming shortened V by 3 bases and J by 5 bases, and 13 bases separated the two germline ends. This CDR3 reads CAWRGAAGTEAFF. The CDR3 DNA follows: TGTGCCTGGAGGGGCGCCGCCGGGACTGAAGCTTTCTTT.

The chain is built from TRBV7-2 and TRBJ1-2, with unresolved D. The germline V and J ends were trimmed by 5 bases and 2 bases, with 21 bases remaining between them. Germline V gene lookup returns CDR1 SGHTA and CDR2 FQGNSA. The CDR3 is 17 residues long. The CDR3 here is CASSPYMMRGRNYGYTF. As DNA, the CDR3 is TGTGCCAGCAGCCCGTACATGATGAGAGGTAGAAACTATGGCTACACCTTC.

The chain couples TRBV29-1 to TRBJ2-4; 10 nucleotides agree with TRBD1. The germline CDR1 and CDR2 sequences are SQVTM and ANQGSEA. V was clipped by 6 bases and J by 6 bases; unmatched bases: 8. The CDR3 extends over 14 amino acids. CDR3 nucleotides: TGCAGCGTCCTACTGACAGGGGGCTTAAACATTCAGTACTTC. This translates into CSVLLTGGLNIQYF.

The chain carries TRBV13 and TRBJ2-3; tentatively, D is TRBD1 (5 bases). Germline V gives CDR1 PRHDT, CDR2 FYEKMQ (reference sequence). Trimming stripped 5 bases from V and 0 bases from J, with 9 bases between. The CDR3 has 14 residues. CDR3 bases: TGTGCCAGCAGCACTCCAGGGAGCACAGATACGCAGTATTTT. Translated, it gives CASSTPGSTDTQYF.

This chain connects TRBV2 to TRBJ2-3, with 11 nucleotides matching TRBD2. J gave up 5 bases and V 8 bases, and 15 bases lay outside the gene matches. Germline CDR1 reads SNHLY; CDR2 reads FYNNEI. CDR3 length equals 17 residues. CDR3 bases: TGTGCCAGCCTCGAGGGTAGCGGGAGGGTGTGGGGAGATACGCAGTATTTT. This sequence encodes CASLEGSGRVWGDTQYF.

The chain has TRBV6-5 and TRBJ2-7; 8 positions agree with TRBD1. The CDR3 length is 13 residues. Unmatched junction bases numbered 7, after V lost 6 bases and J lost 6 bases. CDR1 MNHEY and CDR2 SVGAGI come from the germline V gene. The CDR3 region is CASRKKQGGEQYF. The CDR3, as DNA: TGTGCCAGCAGAAAGAAACAGGGGGGCGAGCAGTACTTC.

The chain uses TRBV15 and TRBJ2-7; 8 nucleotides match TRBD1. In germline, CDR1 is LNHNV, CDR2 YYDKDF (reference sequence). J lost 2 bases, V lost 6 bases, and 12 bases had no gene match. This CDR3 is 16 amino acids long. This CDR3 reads CATRAHGQGSPYEQYF. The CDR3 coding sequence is TGTGCCACCAGGGCCCACGGACAGGGATCTCCCTACGAGCAGTACTTC.

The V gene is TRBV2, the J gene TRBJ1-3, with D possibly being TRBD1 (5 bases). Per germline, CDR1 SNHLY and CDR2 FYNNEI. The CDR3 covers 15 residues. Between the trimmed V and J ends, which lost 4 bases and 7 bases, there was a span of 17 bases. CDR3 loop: CASSVEQGVGNTIYF. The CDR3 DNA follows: TGTGCCAGCAGTGTAGAGCAGGGTGTTGGGAACACCATATATTTT.

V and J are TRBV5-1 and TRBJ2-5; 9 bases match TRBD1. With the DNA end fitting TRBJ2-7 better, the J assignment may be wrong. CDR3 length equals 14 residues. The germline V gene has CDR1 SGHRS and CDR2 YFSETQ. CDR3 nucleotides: TGCGCCAGCAGCTTGGACAGGGGGCTTGACGAGCAGTACTTC. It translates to CASSLDRGLDEQYF.

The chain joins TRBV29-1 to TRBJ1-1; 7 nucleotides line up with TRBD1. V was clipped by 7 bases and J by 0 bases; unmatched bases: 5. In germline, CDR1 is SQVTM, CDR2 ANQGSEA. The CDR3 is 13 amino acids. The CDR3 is CSGRGQMNTEAFF. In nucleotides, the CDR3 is TGCAGCGGAAGGGGACAGATGAACACTGAAGCTTTCTTT.

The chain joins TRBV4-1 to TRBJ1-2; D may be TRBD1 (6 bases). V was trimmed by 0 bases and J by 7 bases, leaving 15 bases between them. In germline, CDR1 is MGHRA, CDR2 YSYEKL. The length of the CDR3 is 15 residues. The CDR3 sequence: CASSQDSQGIVGYTF. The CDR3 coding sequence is TGCGCCAGCAGCCAAGATAGTCAGGGGATCGTTGGCTACACCTTC.

This CDR3 is CASCERAGNTEAFF. CDR3 bases: TGTGCCAGCTGCGAACGGGCGGGGAACACTGAAGCTTTCTTT. The chain couples TRBV2 to TRBJ1-1; D gene uncertain. This CDR3 has 14 amino acids. V lost 8 bases and J lost 1, with 14 bases in between. Looked up from germline, CDR1 is SNHLY and CDR2 is FYNNEI.

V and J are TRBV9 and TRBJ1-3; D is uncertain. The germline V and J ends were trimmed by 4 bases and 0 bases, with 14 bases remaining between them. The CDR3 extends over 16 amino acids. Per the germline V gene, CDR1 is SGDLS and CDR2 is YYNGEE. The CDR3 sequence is CASSSLAVASGNTIYF. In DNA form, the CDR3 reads TGTGCCAGCAGCTCCCTCGCAGTAGCCTCTGGAAACACCATATATTTT.

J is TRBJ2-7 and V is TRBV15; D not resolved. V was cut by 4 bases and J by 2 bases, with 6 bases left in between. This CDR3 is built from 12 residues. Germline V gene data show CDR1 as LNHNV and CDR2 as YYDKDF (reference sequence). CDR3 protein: CATSNSPYEQYF. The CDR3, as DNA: TGTGCCACCAGCAATTCTCCCTACGAGCAGTACTTC.

This CDR3 is CAWSLQGNFRNQPQHF. DNA for the CDR3: TGTGCCTGGAGTTTGCAGGGAAACTTTAGGAATCAGCCCCAGCATTTT. J is TRBJ1-5 and V is TRBV30, with D perhaps TRBD1 (5 bases). V lost 2 bases and J 4 bases, leaving 18 bases between the germline ends. The CDR3 length is 16 residues. The germline V gene encodes CDR1 GTSNPN and CDR2 SVGIG (reference sequence).

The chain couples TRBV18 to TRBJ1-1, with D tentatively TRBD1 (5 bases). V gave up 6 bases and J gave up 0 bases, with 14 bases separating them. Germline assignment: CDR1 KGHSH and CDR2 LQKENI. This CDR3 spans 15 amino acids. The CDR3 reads CASSQEGRLNTEAFF. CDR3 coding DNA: TGTGCCAGCTCTCAAGAGGGACGACTGAACACTGAAGCTTTCTTT.

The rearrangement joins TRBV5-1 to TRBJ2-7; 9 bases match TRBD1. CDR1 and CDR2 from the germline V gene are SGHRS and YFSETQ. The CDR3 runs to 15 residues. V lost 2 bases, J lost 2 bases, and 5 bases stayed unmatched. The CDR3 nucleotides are TGCGCCAGCAGCTTCGGGGGGACAGGGACCTACGAGCAGTACTTC. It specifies CASSFGGTGTYEQYF.

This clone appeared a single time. CDR3 region: CASSPYGTETQYF. Written as DNA, the CDR3 is TGTGCCAGCAGCCCTTACGGTACAGAGACCCAGTACTTC. V gene TRBV7-6 combines with J gene TRBJ2-5; D not certain. Trimming cost V 5 bases and J 4 bases, with 11 bases left between them. This CDR3 has 13 residues. Germline V CDR1 and CDR2: SGHVS, FNYEAQ.

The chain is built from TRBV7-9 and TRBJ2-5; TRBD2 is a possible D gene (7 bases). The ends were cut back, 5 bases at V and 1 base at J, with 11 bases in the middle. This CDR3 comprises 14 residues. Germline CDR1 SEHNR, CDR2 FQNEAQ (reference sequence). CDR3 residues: CASSLGGLQETQYF. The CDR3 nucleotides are TGTGCCAGCAGCCTCGGGGGGCTCCAAGAGACCCAGTACTTC.

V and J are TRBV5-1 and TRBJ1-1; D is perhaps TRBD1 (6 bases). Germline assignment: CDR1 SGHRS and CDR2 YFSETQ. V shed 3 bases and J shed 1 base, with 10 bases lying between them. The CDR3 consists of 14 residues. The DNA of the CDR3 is TGCGCCAGCAGCTGGGCAGGGGAGAACACTGAAGCTTTCTTT. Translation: CASSWAGENTEAFF. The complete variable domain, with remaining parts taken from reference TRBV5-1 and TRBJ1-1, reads KAGVTQTPRYLIKTRGQQVTLSCSPISGHRSVSWYQQTPGQGLQFLFEYFSETQRNKGNFPGRFSGRQFSNSRSEMNVSTLELGDSALYLCASSWAGENTEAFFGQGTRLTVV.

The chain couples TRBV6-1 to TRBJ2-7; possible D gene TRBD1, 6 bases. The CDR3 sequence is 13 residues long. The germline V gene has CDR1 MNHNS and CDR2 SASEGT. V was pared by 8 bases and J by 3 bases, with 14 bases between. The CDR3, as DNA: TGTGCCAGCCAAGGACAGACTGGCTACGAGCAGTACTTC. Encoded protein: CASQGQTGYEQYF.